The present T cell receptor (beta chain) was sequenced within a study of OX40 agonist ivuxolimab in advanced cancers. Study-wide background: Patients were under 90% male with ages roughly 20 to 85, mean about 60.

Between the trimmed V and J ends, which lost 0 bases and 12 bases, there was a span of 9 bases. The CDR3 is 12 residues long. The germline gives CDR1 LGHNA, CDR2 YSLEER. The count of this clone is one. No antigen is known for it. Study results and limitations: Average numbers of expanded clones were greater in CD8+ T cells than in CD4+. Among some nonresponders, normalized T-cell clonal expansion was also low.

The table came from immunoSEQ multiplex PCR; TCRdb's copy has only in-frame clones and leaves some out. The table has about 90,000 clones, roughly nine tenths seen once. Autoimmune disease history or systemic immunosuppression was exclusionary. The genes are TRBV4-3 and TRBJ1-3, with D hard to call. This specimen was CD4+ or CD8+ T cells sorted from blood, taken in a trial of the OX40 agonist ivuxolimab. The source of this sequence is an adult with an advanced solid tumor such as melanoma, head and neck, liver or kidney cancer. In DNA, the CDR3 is TGCGCCAGCAGCCAAGACCCGGGCCTCATATATTTT. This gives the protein CASSQDPGLIYF.